This T cell receptor beta chain was recovered during a study of patients and donors after allogeneic stem cell transplantation. Per the germline V gene, CDR1 is MNHEY and CDR2 is SVGEGT. Trimming cost V 4 bases and J 4 bases, with 16 bases left between them. The CDR3 length is 15 residues. A word on this clonotype: A much larger clonotype is one base distant, so this may be a read error.

A single record per CDR3 protein comes from TCRdb applying MiXCR to the RT-PCR reads. In the table there are about 960,000 distinct CDR3 sequences, about a sixth of which are singletons. The chain is built from TRBV6-2 or TRBV6-3 and TRBJ1-1, with D unclear. This TCR was sampled from a human donor who was either an allogeneic HSCT recipient or a stem cell or donor lymphocyte infusion donor (not recorded which). It is not recorded whose cells these are; they may come from a transplant donor. The specimen was blood, either unsorted or a sorted T cell fraction (not recorded which). The CDR3 protein is CASSFSYPRTTEAFF. In DNA form, the CDR3 reads TGTGCCAGCAGTTTCTCTTACCCCAGGACCACTGAAGCTTTCTTT.